This T cell receptor (beta chain) was obtained from a study of T cell responses to AZD1222 COVID-19 vaccine (dated by TCRdb to the early 2020s). With regard to the full study: AZD1222 recipients given second doses at about 4 weeks or at about 12 weeks were pooled, since spike-specific TCR depth and breadth were not found to differ between the two schedules. TCR sequencing was performed for about 250 trial participants, of whom about 210 were given two doses of AZD1222 and around 25 were given two doses of MenACWY control vaccine. Trial participants were enrolled into age subgroups of 18-55, 56-69 and 70-plus years, which contained around 150, 28 and 57 TCR-sequenced participants, respectively. General study outcomes and caveats: The 56-69-year group was small, and its depth increase did not reach significance, likely because of low power. Reportedly, almost half of the unique spike-specific TCRs recognized epitopes lying outside the regions that are mutated in the B.1.351 and B.1.1.7 variants. Because no day 14 peak-response samples were available, repertoires were characterized only after the peak T cell response. Conclusions about previously exposed vaccinees are limited because only 5 or 6 AZD1222 recipients were SARS-CoV-2 seropositive at baseline. Participants were mostly white British and included more females than males, and it was suggested by the authors that clonal diversity may have been underestimated. Spike-specific TCR breadth and depth rose significantly after two AZD1222 doses compared with day 0 and with MenACWY recipients. The whole spike protein was spanned by vaccine-associated CD4 TCRs, and dominant responses were seen in regions 160-218 and 743-854.

Including cysteine and phenylalanine, the CDR3 has 13 amino acids. Only the CDR3 DNA stays, 39 bases, in frame from base 1. V is trimmed back by 1 base and J by 2 bases, and the junction contains 0 bases that no gene match accounts for. The germline V gene (reference sequence) yields GTSNPN for CDR1 and SVGIG for CDR2. The CDR3 regions of human TCRbeta chains were subjected to immunosequencing. In the source study's methods: Repertoire TCRs were matched against a reference library of SARS-CoV-2-specific TCRs generated with the MIRA antigen-specificity platform. Breadth was defined as the fraction of unique TCRs that were SARS-CoV-2-associated, and depth was defined as the fraction of total T cells that were SARS-CoV-2-associated. Using the MIRA data, each spike-specific TCR was assigned both to the spike region to which the TCR was reactive and to a CD4 or CD8 class. Log10-transformed breadth and depth values were compared by one-way ANOVA with Sidak's multiple comparisons tests. Sourced from immuneACCESS, this table was stored by TCRdb with only in-frame sequences that have V and J called. A share of the clones is absent; for the studies checked, an unresolved V gene accounts for under half, and the remainder has no known explanation. The V and J calls and clone size come from that table; D and trimming were worked out from the DNA. Recorded for this sample are 95,000 to 100,000 clones; more than 80% of them occurred a single time. Roughly 13% of the sample is in the top ten clones.

The sample's time point, from its label and the paper: baseline before first vaccination. Vaccinee samples came from UK trials COV001 and COV002, including a single-blind randomized controlled phase 2/3 trial of AZD1222 (ChAdOx1 nCoV-19) in healthy adults. For TCRbeta chain sequencing, PBMC samples from trial participants were taken at day 0 and at day 28 after the second dose. Comment on this clone: It lacks a known antigen. No much larger clonotype is one base removed from it; base qualities were not supplied.

The chain employs TRBV30 and TRBJ2-7, and 9 junctional nucleotides match TRBD1. This clonotype originated in an adult in good health. This material consisted of peripheral blood, taken on day 0 of AZD1222 vaccination. The CDR3 region: CAWSGTGAYEQYF. The bases are TGTGCCTGGAGTGGGACAGGGGCCTACGAGCAGTACTTC. The entire variable domain, with the stretches around the CDR3 drawn from the reference TRBV30 and TRBJ2-7 proteins, is SQTIHQWPATLVQPVGSPLSLECTVEGTSNPNLYWYRQAAGRGLQLLFYSVGIGQISSEVPQNLSASRPQDRQFILSSKKLLLSDSGFYLCAWSGTGAYEQYFGPGTRLTVT.